Sequencing of this TCR beta chain was carried out in a study of CD8+ T cells in alopecia areata (dated by TCRdb to the late 2010s). Study-wide context: Treated patients were enrolled in an open-label pilot trial of oral tofacitinib at 5 to 10 mg twice daily for moderate-to-severe alopecia areata. Tofacitinib was given for 6 to 18 months, followed by 6 months of follow-up off drug to assess delayed response and recurrence. In treated patients, disease severity was measured using the SALT score, which gives the percentage of scalp surface area affected. High-throughput TCRbeta sequencing was used to examine T cell clonal expansion in alopecia areata in both the C3H/HeJ mouse model and human patients. Scalp tissue and sorted CD4+ and CD8+ peripheral blood T cells from patchy and totalis/universalis alopecia areata patients and from healthy controls were covered by human TCRbeta sequencing. Biopsies were taken from tofacitinib-treated patients at baseline and again at 4 and 24 weeks into treatment, and several of those patients also had a later scalp biopsy. Clonality in the scalp was compared among normal scalp (n=4), patchy alopecia areata scalp (n=8), and alopecia totalis/universalis scalp (n=8). RNA was obtained with the PAXgene miRNA kit for fixed scalp, the miRNeasy kit for PBMCs, and the RNeasy kit for mouse skin. immunoSEQ multiplex PCR using 35 Vbeta forward primers and 13 Jbeta reverse primers was used to amplify TCRbeta CDR3 regions. Summary of the overall study and its limitations: Because the treated cohort was small and included a single nonresponder, larger studies are needed to assess links between baseline CD8+ expansion and response. TCR sequences shared between patients were less clear than in mice, possibly partly because of HLA diversity in the patient population. Unlike mouse skin, which is dominated by gammadelta T cells, normal human skin has resident alphabeta T cells that are also sequenced, and this complicates analysis of the scalp TCR repertoire. Compared with normal scalp, lesional scalp had higher clonality and more expanded CD8+ clones, particularly in alopecia totalis/universalis, a pattern that suggests antigenic drive. Tofacitinib significantly lowered scalp clonality and the number of expanded CD8+ clones among the top 100 scalp clones. During tofacitinib treatment, many expanded lesional clones stuck around in both scalp and blood, and this persistence may partly explain why relapse happens after treatment is stopped.

The method behind the library was the immunoSEQ multiplex PCR assay. For TCR sequencing, RNA was extracted from every sample and reverse transcribed into cDNA to serve as template. SuperScript III was used to make first-strand cDNA, primed with a 2:1 mix of oligo-dT and random hexamers. A synthetic immune receptor repertoire was used to assess amplification bias, and residual bias was removed computationally. From the authors' description of their analysis: Raw reads were preprocessed to remove errors, and CDR3 was defined by IMGT conventions from the conserved cysteine to phenylalanine. Clonality was computed by normalizing Shannon entropy by log2 of the number of productive unique TCRs and subtracting the result from 1. Whether scalp clones were CD4 or CD8 was inferred by matching scalp TCRbeta sequences against CD4 and CD8 repertoires sorted from blood. Sourced from immuneACCESS, this table was stored by TCRdb with only in-frame sequences that have V and J called. A share of the clones is absent; for the studies checked, an unresolved V gene accounts for under half, and the remainder has no known explanation. The V and J calls and clone size were taken over from that table, and D and trimming were inferred from the DNA. The sample data list 180,000 or so clones, and 53% of these were observed just once. The ten largest clones add up to approximately 10% of the sample.

Worth noting for this clone: Which antigen it targets is not known. Nothing much larger sits one base from this clone, and base qualities are not available.

According to the study, the label for this sample's time point signals: 24 weeks on oral tofacitinib. The sample's treatment or condition label, decoded: oral pan-JAK inhibitor, 5-10 mg twice daily. Lesional scalp punch biopsies and peripheral blood were obtained from alopecia areata patients. PBMCs were isolated by density centrifugation and stained for CD3, CD4 and CD8, after which CD4+ and CD8+ T cells were sorted on a FACSAria. Sequences were derived from CD8+ T cells sorted from blood, sampled at week 24, from a patient treated with tofacitinib. The receptor's source is a human donor with alopecia areata.

DNA sequence: TGTGCCAGCAGCCTAACACTGGGTGGGGTACGAAACACCATATATTTT. This is translated as CASSLTLGGVRNTIYF. The receptor chain draws on TRBV28 and TRBJ1-3, with an unclear D gene assignment. Trimming at the junction amounts to 6 bases on V and 5 bases on J, and the germline ends lie 20 bases apart. CDR1 and CDR2 are read off the germline V gene as MDHEN and SYDVKM. Its CDR3 holds 16 amino acids, cysteine through phenylalanine. Just the 48-base CDR3 DNA is kept, in frame starting at base 1.